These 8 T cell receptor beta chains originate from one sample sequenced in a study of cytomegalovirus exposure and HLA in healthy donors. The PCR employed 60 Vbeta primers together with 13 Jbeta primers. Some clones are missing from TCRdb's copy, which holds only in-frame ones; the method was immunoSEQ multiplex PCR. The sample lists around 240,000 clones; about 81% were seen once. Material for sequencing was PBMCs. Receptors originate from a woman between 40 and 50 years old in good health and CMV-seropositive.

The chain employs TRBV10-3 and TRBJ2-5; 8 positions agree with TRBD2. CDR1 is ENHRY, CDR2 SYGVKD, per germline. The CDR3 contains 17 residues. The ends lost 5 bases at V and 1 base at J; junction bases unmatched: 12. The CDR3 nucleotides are TGTGCCATCAGTTTGGGTCCTACGGGGGGGGCCCAAGAGACCCAGTACTTC. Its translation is CAISLGPTGGAQETQYF.

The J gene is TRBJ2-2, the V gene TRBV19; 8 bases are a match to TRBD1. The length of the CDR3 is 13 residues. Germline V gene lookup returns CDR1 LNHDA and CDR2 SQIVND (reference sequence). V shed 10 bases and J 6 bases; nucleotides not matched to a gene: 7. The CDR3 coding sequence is TGTGCCATCCAGGGGGCCAGGGCCGGGGAGCTGTTTTTT. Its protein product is CAIQGARAGELFF. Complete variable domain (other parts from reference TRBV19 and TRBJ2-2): DGGITQSPKYLFRKEGQNVTLSCEQNLNHDAMYWYRQDPGQGLRLIYYSQIVNDFQKGDIAEGYSVSREKKESFPLTVTSAQKNPTAFYLCAIQGARAGELFFGEGSRLTVL.

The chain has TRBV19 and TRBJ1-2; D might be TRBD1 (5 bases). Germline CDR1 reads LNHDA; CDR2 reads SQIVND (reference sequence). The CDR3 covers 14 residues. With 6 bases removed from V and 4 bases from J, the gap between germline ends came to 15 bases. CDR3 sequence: CASSPIWGVYGYTF. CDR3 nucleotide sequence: TGTGCCAGTAGCCCCATTTGGGGCGTCTATGGCTACACCTTC.

CDR3 residues: CASSPSGLDYGYTF. The DNA for the CDR3 is TGTGCCAGCAGCCCCTCAGGGCTAGACTATGGCTACACCTTC. The J gene is TRBJ1-2, the V gene TRBV27; D is possibly TRBD1 (5 bases). Trimming cost V 6 bases and J 3 bases, with 14 bases left between them. The germline V gene has CDR1 MNHEY and CDR2 SMNVEV (reference sequence). The CDR3 is 14 residues long.

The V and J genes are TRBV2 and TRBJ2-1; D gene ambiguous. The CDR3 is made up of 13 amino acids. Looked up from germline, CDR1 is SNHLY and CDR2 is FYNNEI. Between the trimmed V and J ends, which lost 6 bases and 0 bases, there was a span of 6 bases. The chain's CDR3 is CASRASSYNEQFF. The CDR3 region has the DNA TGTGCCAGCAGGGCCTCCTCCTACAATGAGCAGTTCTTC.

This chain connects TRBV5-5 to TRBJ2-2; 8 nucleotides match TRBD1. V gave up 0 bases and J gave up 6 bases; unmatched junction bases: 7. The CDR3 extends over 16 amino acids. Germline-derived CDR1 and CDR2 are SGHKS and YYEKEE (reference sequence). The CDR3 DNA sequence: TGTGCCAGCAGCTTGGACGGACAGGGTTTGGCCGGGGAGCTGTTTTTT. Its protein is CASSLDGQGLAGELFF.

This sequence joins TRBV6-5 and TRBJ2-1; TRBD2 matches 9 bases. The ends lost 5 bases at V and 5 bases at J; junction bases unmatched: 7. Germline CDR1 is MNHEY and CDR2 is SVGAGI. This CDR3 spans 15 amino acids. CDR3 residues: CASSTQGLADNEQFF. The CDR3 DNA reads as TGTGCCAGCAGTACCCAGGGACTAGCTGACAATGAGCAGTTCTTC.

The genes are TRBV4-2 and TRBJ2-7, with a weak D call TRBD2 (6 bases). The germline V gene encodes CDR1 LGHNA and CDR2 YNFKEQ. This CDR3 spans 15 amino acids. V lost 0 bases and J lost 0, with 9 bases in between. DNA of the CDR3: TGTGCCAGCAGCCAAGAGGACTATTTCTCCTACGAGCAGTACTTC. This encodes CASSQEDYFSYEQYF.